In this sample, the clone carrying this T cell receptor beta chain turned up a few times. Antigen specificity is unknown. These data come from a study of shared clonotypes between healthy human individuals. Study background: CD4 naive and CD4 memory each took three plates per donor, while CD8 naive took two and CD8 memory one. Study-wide results and caveats: Despite large depth, sorted-subset datasets appeared incompletely sequenced. Against clonotypes common to all four donors, non-shared ones had lower generation probabilities.

In germline, CDR1 is SNHLY, CDR2 FYNNEI. The CDR3 has 15 residues. Germline trimming cut 3 bases from V and 0 bases from J; bases unmatched to any gene: 3. Repertoires were generated with immunoSEQ multiplex PCR, while TCRdb's copy carries only in-frame clones and drops some. The sample has 300,000 to 400,000 clones; about 74% are singletons. The TCR originated in a man under 40 in good health. Sequenced: memory CD4+ T cells sorted from blood. Subset: CD45RA-negative fraction. This chain uses TRBV2 with TRBJ2-5; 8 bases map to TRBD1. The CDR3 nucleotides are TGTGCCAGCAGTGACTCGGGACAGGACCAAGAGACCCAGTACTTC. This codes for CASSDSGQDQETQYF.